The 17 T cell receptor beta chains presented below share a single source sample, sequenced in a study of T cell responses to AZD1222 COVID-19 vaccine. Some clones are missing from TCRdb's copy, which holds only in-frame ones; the method was immunoSEQ multiplex PCR. The repertoire holds over 65,000 clones, roughly nine tenths seen once, with 7% in the top ten. This specimen was peripheral blood, taken on day 0 of AZD1222 vaccination. The receptors were gathered from an adult in good health.

This clone has just one count. This sequence joins TRBV28 and TRBJ1-2, with D uncertain. The CDR3 covers 13 residues. Germline V lookup: CDR1 MDHEN, CDR2 SYDVKM. V was cut by 3 bases and J by 8 bases, with 13 bases left in between. The CDR3: CASSFTAVNGYTF. Written as DNA, the CDR3 is TGTGCCAGCAGTTTCACCGCAGTCAACGGCTACACCTTC.

This chain links TRBV19 with TRBJ2-3; TRBD2 matches 14 bases. Germline CDR1 reads LNHDA; CDR2 reads SQIVND (reference sequence). V lost 6 bases and J lost 4; bases outside the gene matches: 6. CDR3 length: 16 residues. CDR3 sequence reads: CASSRGLAGGSDTQYF. CDR3 sequence (DNA): TGTGCCAGTAGCCGTGGACTAGCGGGGGGATCAGATACGCAGTATTTT. The entire variable domain, with the rest obtained from reference TRBV19 and TRBJ2-3, is as follows: DGGITQSPKYLFRKEGQNVTLSCEQNLNHDAMYWYRQDPGQGLRLIYYSQIVNDFQKGDIAEGYSVSREKKESFPLTVTSAQKNPTAFYLCASSRGLAGGSDTQYFGPGTRLTVL.

The J gene is TRBJ2-3, the V gene TRBV3-1 (or the pseudogene TRBV3-2); TRBD1 matches at 7 bases. The germline gives CDR1 LGHDT, CDR2 YNNKEL (reference sequence). The CDR3 runs to 14 residues. Trimming removed 5 bases from V and 2 bases from J; junction bases left unmatched: 4. CDR3 sequence: CASSYDRATDTQYF. Here the CDR3 DNA reads TGTGCCAGCAGCTACGACAGGGCCACAGATACGCAGTATTTT.

The chain combines TRBV5-1 with TRBJ2-7; no clear D gene. The CDR3 runs 14 residues. The germline CDR1 and CDR2 sequences are SGHRS and YFSETQ. V was clipped by 8 bases and J by 0 bases, with 15 bases between them. Written as DNA, the CDR3 is TGCGCCAGTTGTTCGGCACCGACCTCCTACGAGCAGTACTTC. It specifies CASCSAPTSYEQYF.

The chain combines TRBV28 with TRBJ1-2, with D maybe TRBD1 (5 bases). The V gene lost 2 bases and the J gene lost 7 bases, with 8 bases spanning the gap. This CDR3 spans 12 amino acids. Germline loops: CDR1 MDHEN, CDR2 SYDVKM. The CDR3 sequence is CASSLIGAGYTF. CDR3 coding DNA: TGTGCCAGCAGTTTAATCGGGGCTGGCTACACCTTC.

The rearrangement uses TRBV28 and TRBJ1-5; weak D call: TRBD1 (6 bases). CDR1 and CDR2 (germline): MDHEN, SYDVKM. The V end lost 2 bases, the J end lost 3 bases, and 8 bases lay between the germline ends. This CDR3 is 14 amino acids long. The CDR3 spells CASSLTGHNQPQHF. The CDR3 DNA follows: TGTGCCAGCAGTTTAACAGGGCACAATCAGCCCCAGCATTTT.

This chain links TRBV28 with TRBJ1-1, with 9 bases identical to TRBD1. Germline assignment: CDR1 MDHEN and CDR2 SYDVKM. J lost 8 bases, V lost 5 bases, and 9 bases had no gene match. The length of the CDR3 is 14 residues. As DNA, the CDR3 is TGTGCCAGCAGTAGACCACAGGGGGCGTTGGAAGCTTTCTTT. It specifies CASSRPQGALEAFF.

This sequence joins TRBV7-9 and TRBJ2-7, with TRBD1 as a possible D gene (5 bases). The V gene's germline CDR1 is SEHNR and CDR2 FQNEAQ (reference sequence). Between the trimmed V and J ends, which lost 5 bases and 4 bases, there was a span of 21 bases. This CDR3 spans 16 amino acids. The CDR3 loop reads CASSKGVAGFYYEQYF. For the CDR3, the DNA is TGTGCCAGCAGCAAAGGGGTGGCAGGGTTTTATTACGAGCAGTACTTC.

The rearrangement links TRBV6-1 to TRBJ1-3; TRBD1 might be the D (6 bases). Germline lookup yields CDR1 MNHNS and CDR2 SASEGT. This CDR3 contains 18 residues. Trimming left V 1 base short and J 4 bases short, with 20 bases between. The CDR3 reads CASSEVLSLSGTGNTIYF. The CDR3 nucleotides are TGTGCCAGCAGTGAAGTTCTCTCCCTCTCCGGGACAGGAAACACCATATATTTT.

This chain links TRBV6-4 with TRBJ2-3; D uncertain. The germline gives CDR1 MRHNA, CDR2 SNTAGT. Trimming left V 2 bases short and J 0 bases short, with 9 bases between. CDR3 length: 15 amino acids. In nucleotides, the CDR3 is TGTGCCAGCAGTGACACGGAGTCTAGCACAGATACGCAGTATTTT. It is translated as CASSDTESSTDTQYF.

The chain joins TRBV28 to TRBJ2-5, with unresolved D. The germline V and J ends were trimmed by 5 bases and 4 bases, with 11 bases remaining between them. Germline V gene data show CDR1 as MDHEN and CDR2 as SYDVKM. This CDR3 has 13 residues. The CDR3 spells CASSPVGRETQYF. The CDR3 DNA is TGTGCCAGCAGTCCCGTGGGTCGAGAGACCCAGTACTTC.

J is TRBJ2-7 and V is TRBV5-8, with unresolved D. V lost 4 bases to trimming and J lost 4 bases, with 9 bases between them. The CDR3 has 12 amino acids. The germline CDR1 and CDR2 sequences are SGHTS and YDEGEE. CDR3 DNA: TGTGCCAGCAGCCACTTAAATTACGAGCAGTACTTC. Encoded protein: CASSHLNYEQYF.

The chain employs TRBV27 and TRBJ1-5, with D possibly being TRBD1 (6 bases). Trimming cost V 5 bases and J 0 bases, with 17 bases left between them. This CDR3 is built from 17 residues. CDR1 and CDR2 from the germline V gene are MNHEY and SMNVEV (reference sequence). In DNA, the CDR3 is TGTGCCAGCAGTCCCCGTAGAGGGGGGGTTAGCAATCAGCCCCAGCATTTT. Its translation is CASSPRRGGVSNQPQHF.

This clone was counted between two and nine times. The rearrangement joins TRBV4-1 to TRBJ2-7, with D perhaps assigned TRBD1 or TRBD2 (5 bases each). The CDR3 is 13 residues long. Germline assignment: CDR1 MGHRA and CDR2 YSYEKL. Between the trimmed V and J ends, which lost 4 bases and 3 bases, there was a span of 10 bases. CDR3 loop: CASSLGTDYEQYF. CDR3 DNA sequence: TGCGCCAGCAGCCTCGGGACGGACTACGAGCAGTACTTC.

This clone occurred a few times. The J gene is TRBJ1-3, the V gene TRBV3-1 (or the pseudogene TRBV3-2); no clear D gene. V was trimmed by 2 bases and J by 0 bases, leaving 5 bases between them. Germline V gene data show CDR1 as LGHDT and CDR2 as YNNKEL (reference sequence). The CDR3 has 14 residues. In nucleotides, the CDR3 is TGTGCCAGCAGCCAAAGAGGCTCTGGAAACACCATATATTTT. Protein product: CASSQRGSGNTIYF.

The V gene is TRBV28, the J gene TRBJ1-1; 8 bases are shared with TRBD1. The CDR3 totals 14 residues. Germline CDR1 reads MDHEN; CDR2 reads SYDVKM. J gave up 4 bases and V 7 bases, and 8 bases lay outside the gene matches. CDR3 protein: CASKSRGLSTEAFF. CDR3 bases: TGTGCCAGCAAATCCAGGGGGCTTAGCACTGAAGCTTTCTTT.

The chain carries TRBV9 and TRBJ1-2, with 8 bases lining up with TRBD1. Germline CDR1 SGDLS, CDR2 YYNGEE. The J segment lost 8 bases and the V segment lost 0 bases, leaving 9 bases of the junction unmatched. This CDR3 comprises 15 residues. CDR3 in amino acids: CASSVAPDRDLGYTF. The CDR3, as DNA: TGTGCCAGCAGCGTAGCTCCGGACAGGGACCTCGGCTACACCTTC.